A single sample is the source of the 20 T cell receptor beta chains below, sequenced in a study of T cells in Graves' hyperthyroidism and ophthalmopathy. The source material, RNA transcripts, was used to amplify TCR beta CDR3 regions. The study used the HTBI primer set for a first-round RT-PCR of the TCR CDR3. From the multiplex PCR reads, TCRdb called clonotypes with MiXCR, one entry per CDR3 protein. The table has under 700,000 distinct CDR3 sequences, around 45% seen once. The sequenced sample was peripheral blood or thyroid tissue (not recorded which). These receptors were collected from a woman under 30 with Graves' hyperthyroidism.

This clonotype came up many times. The chain is built from TRBV7-2 and TRBJ1-2, with D possibly matching TRBD1 (5 bases). The CDR3 totals 13 residues. V lost 1 base and J 7 bases, leaving 10 bases between the germline ends. Germline loops: CDR1 SGHTA, CDR2 FQGNSA. The CDR3 DNA is TGTGCCAGCAGCTTAGAGTCAGGGAGTGGCTACACCTTC. It codes for CASSLESGSGYTF.

As to this clonotype: A read error may be the cause here, since a much bigger clone is one base away. Here the CDR3 reads CASSLGATYEQLFF. The CDR3 DNA sequence: TGTGCCAGCAGCTTGGGGGCGACGTATGAACAACTGTTTTTT. This sequence joins TRBV5-1 and TRBJ1-4; D perhaps matches TRBD1 (6 bases). Germline values: CDR1 SGHRS, CDR2 YFSETQ. This CDR3 is built from 14 residues.

This clonotype was detected only a few times. V is TRBV7-2 and J is TRBJ1-2, with D perhaps TRBD1 (6 bases). There are 15 residues in the CDR3. CDR1 is SGHTA and CDR2 is FQGNSA in the germline V gene. V dropped 1 base and J dropped 3 bases, with 12 bases sitting between them. CDR3 DNA sequence: TGTGCCAGCAGCTTAGTCGGGGCAGGGGACTATGGCTACACCTTC. Translated: CASSLVGAGDYGYTF.

As regards this clonotype: One junction end disagrees with the germline gene, perhaps due to a read error. V and J are TRBV7-3 and TRBJ2-7, with unresolved D. The CDR3 extends over 15 amino acids. CDR1 is SGHTA, CDR2 FQGTGA, per germline. CDR3 loop: CASSQDALGSYEQYF. CDR3 nucleotides: TGCGCCAGCAGCCAAGATGCGCTAGGCTCCTACGAGCAGTACTTC.

This clonotype was found many times. The genes are TRBV2 and TRBJ2-2; D may correspond to TRBD1 or TRBD2 (5 bases each). Germline values: CDR1 SNHLY, CDR2 FYNNEI. The length of the CDR3 is 14 residues. Trimming cost V 7 bases and J 0 bases, with 9 bases left between them. For the CDR3, the DNA is TGTGCCAGCACCGGGACGCCGAACACCGGGGAGCTGTTTTTT. The encoded protein is CASTGTPNTGELFF.

The genes are TRBV24-1 and TRBJ2-3; 7 bases map to TRBD1. This CDR3 comprises 16 residues. After removal of 4 bases from V and 1 base from J, the junction contained 7 bases not matched to a gene. CDR1 and CDR2 (germline): KGHDR, SFDVKD. CDR3 region: CATSEPTGVGTDTQYF. DNA for the CDR3: TGTGCCACCAGTGAACCCACAGGGGTGGGCACAGATACGCAGTATTTT.

CDR3 amino acids: CASSLGGQGNEQYF. Written as DNA, the CDR3 is TGTGCCAGCAGCTTAGGGGGACAGGGGAACGAGCAGTACTTC. The chain carries TRBV11-2 and TRBJ2-7; 10 bases are shared with TRBD1. CDR3 size: 14 residues. Germline values: CDR1 SGHAT, CDR2 FQNNGV. V was clipped by 1 base and J by 5 bases; unmatched bases: 2.

As to this clonotype: A read error is possible here, since a much larger clone lies one base away. The chain carries TRBV24-1 and TRBJ1-5; TRBD1 is a possible D gene (5 bases). CDR3 length equals 15 residues. The V and J ends lost 4 bases and 3 bases respectively, with 12 bases between them. Per the germline V gene, CDR1 is KGHDR and CDR2 is SFDVKD. The CDR3 spells CATSEGGADNQPQHF. CDR3 sequence (DNA): TGTGCCACCAGTGAAGGAGGGGCCGACAATCAGCCCCAGCATTTT.

This clonotype was observed a few times. The chain carries TRBV2 and TRBJ2-3; D remains unclear. The CDR3 is made up of 12 amino acids. V gave up 4 bases and J gave up 2 bases, with 4 bases separating them. The germline CDR1 and CDR2 sequences are SNHLY and FYNNEI. The CDR3 DNA follows: TGTGCCAGCAGTGTGTCCACAGATACGCAGTATTTT. It codes for CASSVSTDTQYF.

The chain couples TRBV9 to TRBJ2-2; 12 nucleotides line up with TRBD2. V trimming: 0 bases; J trimming: 7 bases; junction bases outside the gene matches: 4. There are 16 residues in the CDR3. Germline assignment: CDR1 SGDLS and CDR2 YYNGEE. The chain's CDR3 is CASSVEASGRVGELFF. CDR3 nucleotide sequence: TGTGCCAGCAGCGTAGAGGCTAGCGGGAGGGTCGGGGAGCTGTTTTTT. The full variable domain, with the rest looked up from reference TRBV9 and TRBJ2-2, is DSGVTQTPKHLITATGQRVTLRCSPRSGDLSVYWYQQSLDQGLQFLIQYYNGEERAKGNILERFSAQQFPDLHSELNLSSLELGDSALYFCASSVEASGRVGELFFGEGSRLTVL.

The V call is TRBV15, the J call TRBJ1-4; 10 bases map to TRBD1. This CDR3 is built from 15 residues. The V gene's germline CDR1 is LNHNV and CDR2 YYDKDF (reference sequence). V was clipped by 1 base and J by 7 bases; unmatched bases: 3. The CDR3 DNA reads as TGTGCCACCAGCAGAGGACAGGGGGCGATTGAAAAACTGTTTTTT. It specifies CATSRGQGAIEKLFF.

A few counts support this clonotype. The chain carries TRBV20-1 and TRBJ1-2; 9 bases are shared with TRBD1. V lost 2 bases and J lost 4; bases outside the gene matches: 8. This CDR3 is built from 15 residues. Germline V gene lookup returns CDR1 DFQATT and CDR2 SNEGSKA (reference sequence). This CDR3 reads CSARITGGQGYGYTF. CDR3 nucleotide sequence: TGCAGTGCTAGAATCACAGGGGGCCAAGGCTATGGCTACACCTTC.

The chain is built from TRBV24-1 and TRBJ2-7; a possible D gene is TRBD1 (5 bases). CDR1 KGHDR and CDR2 SFDVKD come from the germline V gene. Trimming shortened V by 11 bases and J by 4 bases, and 23 bases separated the two germline ends. This CDR3 has 15 residues. The CDR3 is CASSPLGQGGYEQYF. The CDR3 DNA is TGTGCCAGCTCACCATTGGGGCAGGGCGGATACGAGCAGTACTTC.

This chain uses TRBV24-1 with TRBJ2-5; 9 bases map to TRBD2. The CDR3 sequence is 14 residues long. From germline, CDR1 is KGHDR and CDR2 SFDVKD. J was trimmed by 5 bases and V by 7 bases; bases with no gene match: 7. The CDR3 DNA sequence: TGTGCCACCAGCAGACGGACTAGCGCGGAGACCCAGTACTTC. Protein: CATSRRTSAETQYF.

In regard to this clonotype: A single base separates this from a much larger clone, so it may be a read error. J is TRBJ1-6 and V is TRBV9; D is unclear. The germline V gene encodes CDR1 SGDLS and CDR2 YYNGEE. The germline V and J ends were trimmed by 4 bases and 11 bases, with 13 bases remaining between them. The CDR3 has 13 amino acids. In DNA, the CDR3 is TGTGCCAGCAGCCCCCGGTGGAATCCACCCCTCCACTTT. Amino acid sequence: CASSPRWNPPLHF.

This clonotype was counted ten times or more. CDR3 in amino acids: CASSFERDGTEAFF. CDR3 in DNA: TGCGCCAGCAGCTTCGAGAGGGACGGCACTGAAGCTTTCTTT. This sequence joins TRBV5-1 and TRBJ1-1; tentative D call: TRBD1 (5 bases). Germline CDR1 is SGHRS and CDR2 is YFSETQ. This CDR3 is 14 amino acids long. V was cut by 2 bases and J by 4 bases, with 12 bases left in between.

The rearrangement links TRBV7-4 to TRBJ2-2; D ambiguous. Per the germline V gene, CDR1 is SGHVT and CDR2 is SQSDAQ. CDR3 length: 15 amino acids. The ends were cut back, 5 bases at V and 3 bases at J, with 13 bases in the middle. CDR3 sequence: CASSHSEADTGELFF. The DNA for the CDR3 is TGTGCCAGCAGCCACTCAGAAGCCGACACCGGGGAGCTGTTTTTT. Supplemented by reference TRBV7-4 and TRBJ2-2, the full variable domain reads GAGVSQSPRYKVAKRGRDVALRCDSISGHVTLYWYRQTLGQGSEVLTYSQSDAQRDKSGRPSGRFSAERPERSVSTLKIQRTEQGDSAVYLCASSHSEADTGELFFGEGSRLTVL.

The sample holds many counts of this clonotype. The chain combines TRBV2 with TRBJ1-1; a possible D gene is TRBD1 (5 bases). Per germline, CDR1 SNHLY and CDR2 FYNNEI. This CDR3 contains 10 residues. V gave up 6 bases and J gave up 6 bases, with 5 bases separating them. The CDR3 reads CASRGAEAFF. The CDR3 DNA follows: TGTGCCAGCAGAGGGGCTGAAGCTTTCTTT. Filled out from reference TRBV2 and TRBJ1-1, the complete variable domain reads EPEVTQTPSHQVTQMGQEVILRCVPISNHLYFYWYRQILGQKVEFLVSFYNNEISEKSEIFDDQFSVERPDGSNFTLKIRSTKLEDSAMYFCASRGAEAFFGQGTRLTVV.

This chain uses TRBV2 with TRBJ1-6; 10 positions match TRBD1. The germline CDR1 and CDR2 sequences are SNHLY and FYNNEI. The CDR3 is made up of 13 amino acids. Losses at the gene ends were 6 bases for V and 11 bases for J; bases not matched to a gene: 4. CDR3 amino acids: CASRRDRGTPLHF. The CDR3 region has the DNA TGTGCCAGCAGACGGGACAGGGGTACACCCCTCCACTTT.

The sample holds many counts of this clonotype. The chain combines TRBV7-9 with TRBJ1-3; no clear D gene. Trimming shortened V by 6 bases and J by 4 bases, and 4 bases separated the two germline ends. The V gene's germline CDR1 is SEHNR and CDR2 FQNEAQ (reference sequence). CDR3 size: 11 residues. The CDR3 DNA is TGTGCCAGCAGGGACGGAAACACCATATATTTT. Translated: CASRDGNTIYF. The whole variable domain, remainder taken from reference TRBV7-9 and TRBJ1-3, is DTGVSQNPRHKITKRGQNVTFRCDPISEHNRLYWYRQTLGQGPEFLTYFQNEAQLEKSRLLSDRFSAERPKGSFSTLEIQRTEQGDSAMYLCASRDGNTIYFGEGSWLTVV.